This T cell receptor beta chain was captured in a study of T cell responses to AZD1222 COVID-19 vaccine. Trimming pared 4 bases from V and 8 bases from J, leaving 15 bases between. The length of the CDR3 is 14 residues. CDR1 and CDR2 (germline): KGHSH, LQKENI. The table came from immunoSEQ multiplex PCR; TCRdb's copy has only in-frame clones and leaves some out. The sample carries roughly 110,000 clones, approximately 90% recorded once. Concerning this clone itself: Its specificity is unknown.

The study's findings and limits: Baseline seropositivity occurred in only 5 to 7 AZD1222 recipients. Sampling captured repertoires only after the peak T cell response. Mostly white British, mostly female donors; authors suggested clonal diversity may be underestimated.

This sample comprised peripheral blood, obtained 28 days after the second AZD1222 dose. The rearrangement uses TRBV18 and TRBJ2-1; possibly TRBD2 for D (5 bases). The TCR comes from an adult who received the AZD1222 COVID-19 vaccine. CDR3 DNA sequence: TGTGCCAGCTCACAAGGACTGGCCGGGTATGAGCAGTTCTTC. Translation: CASSQGLAGYEQFF. The whole variable domain, filled in from reference TRBV18 and TRBJ2-1, reads NAGVMQNPRHLVRRRGQEARLRCSPMKGHSHVYWYRQLPEEGLKFMVYLQKENIIDESGMPKERFSAEFPKEGPSILRIQQVVRGDSAAYFCASSQGLAGYEQFFGPGTRLTVL.